The 27 T cell receptor beta chains below were found in one sample sequenced in a study of cytomegalovirus exposure and HLA in healthy donors. PCR primers comprised 60 Vbeta and 13 Jbeta primers. Clones were read by immunoSEQ multiplex PCR, and TCRdb kept only the in-frame ones, dropping some. This table holds 150,000 to 200,000 clones, around 79% found once. Sequencing was performed on PBMCs. The source of these receptors is a man in his forties or fifties in good health and CMV-seronegative.

The chain uses TRBV14 and TRBJ2-1; D unclear. The CDR3 contains 15 residues. Germline CDR1 reads SGHDN; CDR2 reads FVKESK. Trimming took 2 bases from V and 5 from J, leaving 13 bases between them. This chain's CDR3 is CASSQPLGRHNEQFF. The CDR3 DNA reads as TGTGCCAGCAGCCAACCCCTGGGCCGGCACAATGAGCAGTTCTTC.

This clone was seen only once. The rearrangement links TRBV7-9 to TRBJ2-6, with 8 bases matching TRBD1. Germline V gene sequence: CDR1 SEHNR, CDR2 FQNEAQ (reference sequence). The CDR3 runs to 16 residues. Trimming cost V 1 base and J 1 base; bases outside gene matches: 0. The CDR3 sequence: CASSLDRGSGANVLTF. The CDR3, as DNA: TGTGCCAGCAGCTTAGACAGGGGGTCTGGGGCCAACGTCCTGACTTTC.

This clone was seen more than once but under ten times. V gene TRBV4-1 combines with J gene TRBJ2-7; a weak D match, TRBD1 (6 bases). Trimming left V 2 bases short and J 0 bases short, with 11 bases between. In germline, CDR1 is MGHRA, CDR2 YSYEKL. The CDR3 has 15 amino acids. The CDR3 region is CASSQLTGHSYEQYF. The CDR3 bases are TGCGCCAGCAGCCAATTGACAGGACACTCCTACGAGCAGTACTTC.

The chain links TRBV29-1 to TRBJ2-7, with a weak D call TRBD1 (6 bases). V was shortened by 3 bases and J by 3 bases, with 12 bases between the two germline ends. CDR1 and CDR2 (germline): SQVTM, ANQGSEA. The CDR3 loop spans 13 amino acids. CDR3 region: CSVEAGVGYEQYF. In DNA form, the CDR3 reads TGCAGCGTTGAGGCAGGGGTGGGCTACGAGCAGTACTTC.

This chain links TRBV19 with TRBJ2-7; 14 bases match TRBD2. The J segment lost 3 bases and the V segment lost 3 bases, leaving 7 bases of the junction unmatched. From germline, CDR1 is LNHDA and CDR2 SQIVND (reference sequence). The CDR3 runs to 17 residues. The CDR3 coding sequence is TGTGCCAGTAGTATGGGACTAGCGGGAGTTCGATTCTACGAGCAGTACTTC. It is translated as CASSMGLAGVRFYEQYF.

The rearrangement links TRBV15 to TRBJ2-2, with 8 bases that match TRBD1. The CDR3 has 14 residues. V shed 5 bases, J shed 7 bases, and the junction held 6 bases outside the gene matches. Germline loops: CDR1 LNHNV, CDR2 YYDKDF (reference sequence). For the CDR3, the DNA is TGTGCCACCAGCGGAACAGACAGGGGCGGGGAGCTGTTTTTT. Protein sequence: CATSGTDRGGELFF.

The chain employs TRBV2 and TRBJ2-3, with 7 bases fitting TRBD2. Germline V CDR1 and CDR2: SNHLY, FYNNEI. This CDR3 is built from 12 residues. With V trimmed by 6 bases and J by 6 bases, 3 bases remained unmatched. The CDR3 protein is CASRLARDTQYF. CDR3 in DNA: TGTGCCAGCAGACTAGCGCGGGATACGCAGTATTTT.

The V and J genes are TRBV6-1 and TRBJ2-3; weak D call: TRBD2 (5 bases). The germline V gene encodes CDR1 MNHNS and CDR2 SASEGT. The CDR3 loop spans 12 amino acids. The V gene lost 6 bases and the J gene lost 8 bases, with 12 bases spanning the gap. The CDR3 DNA reads TGTGCCAGCAGGGAGACTATGGCTACGCAGTATTTT. Amino acid sequence: CASRETMATQYF.

This clone was seen a single time. This sequence may be a read error, since a much larger clone differs from it by one base. The V gene is TRBV10-3, the J gene TRBJ1-1, with TRBD1 as a possible D gene (6 bases). V lost 6 bases and J 8 bases, leaving 19 bases between the germline ends. Germline-derived CDR1 and CDR2 are ENHRY and SYGVKD. The CDR3 has 14 residues. The CDR3 reads CAISTPGHRPEAFF. The CDR3 region has the DNA TGTGCCATCAGCACACCGGGACATCGACCAGAAGCTTTCTTT.

This clone was detected only a few times. The genes are TRBV23-1 and TRBJ2-4; possibly TRBD2 for D (5 bases). TRBV23-1 is an ORF, and what it does is uncertain. The length of the CDR3 is 17 residues. V lost 0 bases and J lost 0, with 12 bases in between. The CDR3 here is CASSQSRLEVAKNIQYF. The CDR3 DNA reads TGCGCCAGCAGTCAATCACGGTTGGAGGTAGCCAAAAACATTCAGTACTTC.

This clone was observed a few times. This chain links TRBV28 with TRBJ2-7; 10 bases are a match to TRBD1. The V gene's germline CDR1 is MDHEN and CDR2 SYDVKM. This CDR3 has 16 residues. Trimming cost V 7 bases and J 4 bases; bases outside gene matches: 13. CDR3 bases: TGTGCCAGCACCCGACTCGGGTTGGACAGGGGGTACGAGCAGTACTTC. This sequence encodes CASTRLGLDRGYEQYF.

In nucleotides, the CDR3 is TGTGCCAGCAGCCCCAAATTCCCGAACACTGAAGCTTTCTTT. Residues: CASSPKFPNTEAFF. The V call is TRBV7-8, the J call TRBJ1-1; no firm D call. The CDR3 totals 14 residues. V lost 5 bases and J 1 base, leaving 11 bases between the germline ends. Germline CDR1 reads SGHVS; CDR2 reads FQNEAQ.

The chain employs TRBV2 and TRBJ1-2; 9 bases align to TRBD1. Looked up from germline, CDR1 is SNHLY and CDR2 is FYNNEI. Trimming cost V 6 bases and J 4 bases; bases outside gene matches: 9. This CDR3 has 15 amino acids. CDR3 bases: TGTGCCAGCAGAACGGACAGGGGATTATTCTATGGCTACACCTTC. Encoded protein: CASRTDRGLFYGYTF.

This chain joins TRBV2 and TRBJ2-7, with a tentative D call TRBD1 (6 bases). The CDR3 runs 14 residues. Germline CDR1 SNHLY, CDR2 FYNNEI. Trimming shortened V by 7 bases and J by 7 bases, and 20 bases separated the two germline ends. CDR3 sequence: CASTYQGPSPEQYF. The CDR3 bases are TGTGCCAGCACTTACCAGGGGCCGAGTCCGGAGCAGTACTTC.

The chain carries TRBV2 and TRBJ2-1; D is perhaps TRBD2 (6 bases). The CDR3 contains 15 residues. Germline CDR1 SNHLY, CDR2 FYNNEI. Trimming cost V 4 bases and J 0 bases, with 10 bases left between them. CDR3 sequence: CASSVGRSSYNEQFF. The CDR3 DNA follows: TGTGCCAGCAGTGTGGGGAGGAGCTCCTACAATGAGCAGTTCTTC.

This chain joins TRBV6-1 and TRBJ2-5; 9 nucleotides agree with TRBD1. The ends lost 0 bases at V and 0 bases at J; junction bases unmatched: 8. Germline V gene data show CDR1 as MNHNS and CDR2 as SASEGT. The CDR3 runs 18 residues. CDR3 protein: CASSEAFPGQGNQETQYF. The CDR3 nucleotides read TGTGCCAGCAGTGAAGCCTTTCCGGGACAGGGAAACCAAGAGACCCAGTACTTC.

Only a few counts were recorded for this clone. This rearrangement joins TRBV6-6 to TRBJ2-1, with 11 bases aligning to TRBD2. J lost 4 bases, V lost 6 bases, and 5 bases had no gene match. Per germline, CDR1 MNHNY and CDR2 SVGAGI (reference sequence). This CDR3 spans 15 amino acids. This chain's CDR3 is CASRTGTSGYNEQFF. DNA for the CDR3: TGTGCCAGCAGAACCGGGACTAGCGGTTACAATGAGCAGTTCTTC.

This clone was counted a few times. V is TRBV5-4 and J is TRBJ2-7, with 7 bases that match TRBD2. The germline CDR1 and CDR2 sequences are SGHNT and YYREEE (reference sequence). J was trimmed by 1 base and V by 0 bases; bases with no gene match: 7. The CDR3 runs to 16 residues. The CDR3 DNA reads as TGTGCCAGCAGCTTGGGGGAGGGGCAAGGTTCCTACGAGCAGTACTTC. Residues: CASSLGEGQGSYEQYF.

This sequence joins TRBV6-5 and TRBJ1-1, with D unclear. CDR3 length: 11 residues. The germline gives CDR1 MNHEY, CDR2 SVGAGI. Trimming took off 3 bases at V and 5 bases at J, with 4 bases between the two ends. CDR3 nucleotides: TGTGCCAGCAGTTATCGGACTGAAGCTTTCTTT. It encodes CASSYRTEAFF.

This clone was picked up a small number of times. V is TRBV28 and J is TRBJ2-1; 16 nucleotides agree with TRBD2. The germline V gene has CDR1 MDHEN and CDR2 SYDVKM. CDR3 length: 19 residues. The V gene end was trimmed by 8 bases and the J gene end by 7 bases; junction bases not matched to a gene: 17. CDR3 DNA: TGTGCCAGCCCCCCGGGACTAGCGGGAGGGACCCTACTATTGAATGAGCAGTTCTTC. Translation gives CASPPGLAGGTLLLNEQFF.

The chain joins TRBV19 to TRBJ2-7; 7 nucleotides match TRBD1. Germline V gene sequence: CDR1 LNHDA, CDR2 SQIVND (reference sequence). V lost 2 bases to trimming and J lost 2 bases; unmatched junction nucleotides: 3. The CDR3 runs to 14 residues. The CDR3 sequence: CASSINRGPYEQYF. The CDR3 DNA reads TGTGCCAGTAGTATAAACAGGGGCCCCTACGAGCAGTACTTC.

The J gene is TRBJ1-3, the V gene TRBV27; perhaps TRBD1 as D (5 bases). Trimming took off 2 bases at V and 3 bases at J, with 5 bases between the two ends. Per the germline V gene, CDR1 is MNHEY and CDR2 is SMNVEV (reference sequence). This CDR3 has 13 residues. The DNA for the CDR3 is TGTGCCAGCAGTTTAAGGGGTGGAAACACCATATATTTT. Amino acids: CASSLRGGNTIYF.

The gene calls are TRBV2 and TRBJ2-1; D is possibly TRBD2 (7 bases). V lost 6 bases and J 8 bases, leaving 17 bases between the germline ends. Germline V gene data show CDR1 as SNHLY and CDR2 as FYNNEI. The CDR3 contains 14 residues. Here the CDR3 reads CASRGGTQNHEQFF. The CDR3 nucleotides read TGTGCCAGCAGGGGAGGGACACAGAACCATGAGCAGTTCTTC.

The chain uses TRBV18 and TRBJ2-7; 7 bases are a match to TRBD2. The CDR3 sequence is 15 residues long. Germline V CDR1 and CDR2: KGHSH, LQKENI. Trimming took 2 bases from V and 7 from J; bases not matched to a gene: 11. The CDR3 DNA reads TGTGCCAGCTCACCAACGGCGGGAGCCGGGTGGGAGCAGTACTTC. Its protein is CASSPTAGAGWEQYF.

This clone showed up just once. The chain uses TRBV2 and TRBJ1-5; weak D call: TRBD1 (5 bases). The CDR3 sequence is 16 residues long. Per the germline V gene, CDR1 is SNHLY and CDR2 is FYNNEI. V shed 2 bases and J shed 6 bases, with 17 bases lying between them. CDR3 nucleotide sequence: TGTGCCAGCAGTGAATCGTTCCTTGGGGGGGTTCAGCCCCAGCATTTT. Translated: CASSESFLGGVQPQHF.

There are a few counts of this clone. The chain joins TRBV5-1 to TRBJ2-4, with D possibly TRBD2 on 6 matching bases. CDR1 and CDR2 (germline): SGHRS, YFSETQ. The CDR3 contains 13 residues. Trimming took 1 base from V and 8 from J, leaving 10 bases between them. CDR3 protein: CASSLLEGYIQYF. The CDR3 region has the DNA TGCGCCAGCAGCTTGTTGGAGGGCTACATTCAGTACTTC.

The chain carries TRBV29-1 and TRBJ2-7; the match to TRBD2 covers 9 bases. The CDR3 spans 14 residues. The germline V gene has CDR1 SQVTM and CDR2 ANQGSEA. Trimming at V came to 2 bases and at J to 0 bases, leaving 2 bases not matched to a gene. CDR3 amino acids: CSVERSGSSYEQYF. CDR3 bases: TGCAGCGTTGAACGTAGCGGGAGCTCCTACGAGCAGTACTTC.